This T cell receptor (beta chain) was sequenced for a study of blood T cell repertoires in COVID-19. The ends lost 4 bases at V and 7 bases at J; junction bases unmatched: 13. The CDR3 consists of 18 residues. The germline V gene encodes CDR1 MNHEY and CDR2 SMNVEV (reference sequence). Data came from immunoSEQ multiplex PCR; TCRdb stores just in-frame clones and leaves some out. This table holds 130,000 or so clones, approximately 88% found once. The source material was peripheral blood. This sequence joins TRBV27 and TRBJ2-1; TRBD2 aligns across 13 bases. This clonotype was obtained from a man in his 70s with active COVID-19. The CDR3 here is CASSSRTSGSGWGNEQFF. The CDR3 nucleotides are TGTGCCAGCAGTTCCCGGACTAGCGGGAGCGGGTGGGGGAATGAGCAGTTCTTC.